The T cell receptor (beta chain) described here comes from a study of blood T cell repertoires in COVID-19. Study-level information: In each case, the material was cDNA or gDNA derived from T cells, B-cell-depleted T cells, or PBMCs.

V was clipped by 1 base and J by 3 bases; unmatched bases: 4. This CDR3 has 16 amino acids. Germline V gives CDR1 MNHEY, CDR2 SVGEGT. Per the study methods: Reference gene primers were amplified, and this amplification served to estimate nucleated cell counts. Here immunoSEQ multiplex PCR was the method, and the copy in TCRdb shows in-frame clones only, minus some. That table furnishes V, J and clone size, whereas the DNA furnished D and trimming. The sample consists of approximately 160,000 clones, roughly 84% of them appearing once. Sequenced: peripheral blood. This receptor was taken from a man aged 18 to 30 with active or convalescent COVID-19. This chain uses TRBV6-2 or TRBV6-3 with TRBJ2-2, with 8 bases that match TRBD2. CDR3 sequence reads: CASSYLLAVDTGELFF. The DNA of the CDR3 is TGTGCCAGCAGTTACTTACTAGCGGTTGACACCGGGGAGCTGTTTTTT.